The 22 T cell receptor beta chains presented below share a single source sample, sequenced in a study of identical twins. TCRdb reprocessed the 5' RACE reads via MiXCR and lists one record per CDR3 protein. The sample lists hundreds of thousands of distinct CDR3 sequences; 8.6% were seen once. These data were likewise used in another study, on yellow fever vaccine responses in identical twins.

Material for sequencing was PBMCs. These receptors came from a woman in her late teens or twenties in good health.

This clonotype was counted a few times. A read error may account for a junction end that differs from germline. This sequence joins TRBV28 and TRBJ2-1; the D is unclear. Germline CDR1 reads MDHEN; CDR2 reads SYDVKM. This CDR3 contains 16 residues. CDR3 loop: CASSSNYWSAYTEQFF. In DNA, the CDR3 is TGTGCCAGCAGCTCGAATTACTGGTCGGCCTACACTGAGCAGTTCTTC. The full variable domain, completed using reference TRBV28 and TRBJ2-1, is DVKVTQSSRYLVKRTGEKVFLECVQDMDHENMFWYRQDPGLGLRLIYFSYDVKMKEKGDIPEGYSVSREKKERFSLILESASTNQTSMYLCASSSNYWSAYTEQFFGPGTRLTVL.

The V call is TRBV20-1, the J call TRBJ2-5; no clear D. This CDR3 comprises 13 residues. Trimming removed 0 bases at V and 2 bases at J, with 7 bases between. Germline V gives CDR1 DFQATT, CDR2 SNEGSKA (reference sequence). The CDR3 sequence: CSARDSNQETQYF. As DNA, the CDR3 is TGCAGTGCTAGAGATAGTAATCAAGAGACCCAGTACTTC.

The V and J genes are TRBV10-3 and TRBJ1-2; TRBD1 agrees at 9 bases. With 5 bases clipped from V and 6 bases from J, the junction kept 4 bases outside the gene matches. CDR1 is ENHRY, CDR2 SYGVKD, per germline. The CDR3 totals 13 residues. The CDR3, as DNA: TGTGCCATCAGTAACAGGGGGCGTGATGGCTACACCTTC. It is translated as CAISNRGRDGYTF.

This clonotype was picked up many times. This chain joins TRBV12-3 or TRBV12-4 and TRBJ2-7, with D unclear. V was pared by 6 bases and J by 6 bases, with 27 bases between. The CDR3 has 17 amino acids. The chain's CDR3 is CASRGTGNDSRRSEQYF. CDR3 nucleotides: TGTGCCAGCAGGGGAACTGGTAACGACTCTCGTCGGAGCGAGCAGTACTTC.

Here the CDR3 DNA reads TGCAGTTCTTACTCCCCCGGGGGCGCAGCCTACGAGCAGTACTTC. It codes for CSSYSPGGAAYEQYF. The V gene is TRBV20-1, the J gene TRBJ2-7, with D perhaps TRBD1 or TRBD2 (6 bases each). Looked up from germline, CDR1 is DFQATT and CDR2 is SNEGSKA (reference sequence). The CDR3 runs to 15 residues. V was pared by 8 bases and J by 2 bases, with 22 bases between.

The chain combines TRBV7-9 with TRBJ2-7, with 8 bases aligning to TRBD1. The CDR3 is 16 residues long. J lost 6 bases, V lost 2 bases, and 12 bases had no gene match. Germline-derived CDR1 and CDR2 are SEHNR and FQNEAQ (reference sequence). The CDR3: CASSLSLGQGASEQYF. Written as DNA, the CDR3 is TGTGCCAGCAGCTTAAGTTTAGGTCAGGGGGCGAGCGAGCAGTACTTC.

This clonotype was counted a few times. The rearrangement uses TRBV5-1 and TRBJ2-7; D is tentatively TRBD1 or TRBD2 (6 bases each). Germline assignment: CDR1 SGHRS and CDR2 YFSETQ. CDR3 length: 17 residues. V was shortened by 0 bases and J by 1 base, with 17 bases between the two germline ends. CDR3 coding DNA: TGCGCCAGCAGCTTGGCCGGGTGGGGGGCCGGGTCCTACGAGCAGTACTTC. As protein: CASSLAGWGAGSYEQYF.

In this sample, this clonotype turned up a few times. V usage is TRBV15 and J usage is TRBJ2-3; 14 positions agree with TRBD2. Germline CDR1 reads LNHNV; CDR2 reads YYDKDF (reference sequence). Trimming at V came to 3 bases and at J to 9 bases, leaving 8 bases not matched to a gene. The CDR3 covers 16 residues. The CDR3 here is CATSSGTSGGQGTQYF. The CDR3 DNA sequence: TGTGCCACCAGCAGCGGGACTAGCGGGGGCCAAGGCACGCAGTATTTT. The variable domain in full, with the rest retrieved from reference TRBV15 and TRBJ2-3, is DAMVIQNPRYQVTQFGKPVTLSCSQTLNHNVMYWYQQKSSQAPKLLFHYYDKDFNNEADTPDNFQSRRPNTSFCFLDIRSPGLGDTAMYLCATSSGTSGGQGTQYFGPGTRLTVL.

The CDR3 DNA sequence: TGTGCCAGCAGCCGGGACAGCTCCTATAATTCACCCCTCCACTTT. This sequence encodes CASSRDSSYNSPLHF. The chain uses TRBV14 and TRBJ1-6; 7 bases agree with TRBD1. Per germline, CDR1 SGHDN and CDR2 FVKESK. The junction had 0 bases not matched to a gene; V was cut back by 4 bases and J by 0 bases. This CDR3 region has 15 residues.

This clonotype came up many times. V is TRBV7-9 and J is TRBJ1-2; D is unresolved. Looked up from germline, CDR1 is SEHNR and CDR2 is FQNEAQ (reference sequence). V lost 5 bases to trimming and J lost 8 bases, with 12 bases between them. CDR3 length: 12 residues. The chain's CDR3 is CASSTEAGGYTF. CDR3 DNA sequence: TGTGCCAGCAGCACTGAGGCGGGAGGCTACACCTTC.

This clonotype was observed a handful of times. The J gene is TRBJ2-1, the V gene TRBV11-2; TRBD1 agrees at 7 bases. V lost 0 bases and J lost 2; bases outside the gene matches: 1. Germline V gene sequence: CDR1 SGHAT, CDR2 FQNNGV. This CDR3 comprises 15 residues. The CDR3 sequence is CASSLDQGAYNEQFF. The DNA of the CDR3 is TGTGCCAGCAGCTTAGACCAGGGGGCCTACAATGAGCAGTTCTTC.

This clonotype was seen repeatedly, ten times or more. This rearrangement joins TRBV7-9 to TRBJ2-3; D is uncertain. There are 13 residues in the CDR3. Per the germline V gene, CDR1 is SEHNR and CDR2 is FQNEAQ (reference sequence). The germline V and J ends were trimmed by 5 bases and 2 bases, with 8 bases remaining between them. Here the CDR3 reads CASSGDATDTQYF. The CDR3 nucleotides read TGTGCCAGCAGCGGGGATGCCACAGATACGCAGTATTTT.

This chain uses TRBV3-1 with TRBJ2-2, with TRBD1 matching 10 bases. Germline V gene lookup returns CDR1 LGHDT and CDR2 YNNKEL (reference sequence). V lost 6 bases, J lost 4 bases, and 5 bases stayed unmatched. CDR3 size: 15 residues. The chain's CDR3 is CASSDRGQATGELFF. The CDR3, as DNA: TGTGCCAGCAGTGACAGGGGGCAGGCCACCGGGGAGCTGTTTTTT.

CDR3 amino acids: CASSQEWGSTGELFF. The CDR3 nucleotides are TGCGCCAGCAGCCAAGAATGGGGGAGCACCGGGGAGCTGTTTTTT. The J gene is TRBJ2-2, the V gene TRBV4-3, with D perhaps matching TRBD1 or TRBD2 (5 bases each). This CDR3 spans 15 amino acids. Germline CDR1 reads LGHNA; CDR2 reads YSLEER. V lost 0 bases and J lost 4, with 9 bases in between.

The sample holds many counts of this clonotype. The chain employs TRBV7-9 and TRBJ2-3; no clear D gene. This CDR3 is 12 amino acids long. Per the germline V gene, CDR1 is SEHNR and CDR2 is FQNEAQ (reference sequence). Trimming stripped 0 bases from V and 11 bases from J, with 9 bases between. In DNA form, the CDR3 reads TGTGCCAGCAGCTTAGCCAGCGTGGGGCAGTATTTT. It is translated as CASSLASVGQYF.

This chain links TRBV7-2 with TRBJ2-1; D uncertain. V gave up 1 base and J gave up 6 bases, with 10 bases separating them. CDR1 SGHTA and CDR2 FQGNSA come from the germline V gene. This CDR3 spans 14 amino acids. CDR3 sequence (DNA): TGTGCCAGCAGCTTAGAGAGGTCCAGCAATGAGCAGTTCTTC. This translates into CASSLERSSNEQFF.

Details on this clonotype: The final CDR3 position lacks the conserved phenylalanine or tryptophan, pointing to a likely read error. The chain links TRBV29-1 to TRBJ2-3, with 11 bases that match TRBD2. V was clipped by 3 bases and J by 5 bases; unmatched bases: 7. Germline V gives CDR1 SQVTM, CDR2 ANQGSEA. The CDR3 extends over 15 amino acids. The DNA for the CDR3 is TGCAGCGTTGAGGGACTAGCGGAGGGGAGAGATACGCAGTATTCT. Its translation is CSVEGLAEGRDTQYS.

The genes are TRBV19 and TRBJ1-3, with D maybe TRBD1 (6 bases). Germline V gene data show CDR1 as LNHDA and CDR2 as SQIVND (reference sequence). The V and J ends lost 3 bases and 0 bases respectively, with 15 bases between them. This CDR3 contains 17 residues. This chain's CDR3 is CASSITGTRSSGNTIYF. CDR3 nucleotides: TGTGCCAGTAGTATTACCGGGACACGCAGCTCTGGAAACACCATATATTTT.

The sample holds a few counts of this clonotype. The chain recombines TRBV20-1 with TRBJ2-7; D is possibly TRBD2 (6 bases). The CDR3 length is 14 residues. V shed 1 base and J shed 3 bases, with 13 bases lying between them. Germline lookup yields CDR1 DFQATT and CDR2 SNEGSKA (reference sequence). CDR3 protein: CSARVREVLYEQYF. CDR3 DNA sequence: TGCAGTGCTAGAGTGAGGGAGGTTCTCTACGAGCAGTACTTC.

This rearrangement joins TRBV11-1 to TRBJ2-3; unclear D gene. Germline loops: CDR1 SGHAT, CDR2 FQDESV (reference sequence). V was clipped by 4 bases and J by 6 bases, with 32 bases between them. The CDR3 loop spans 20 amino acids. The CDR3 loop reads CASSSTAPFKLDGGVDTQYF. In DNA form, the CDR3 reads TGTGCCAGCAGCTCCACTGCGCCGTTTAAATTGGACGGTGGGGTGGATACGCAGTATTTT.

This clonotype was detected a few times. The chain joins TRBV24-1 to TRBJ2-3, with 9 bases lining up with TRBD1. V lost 9 bases to trimming and J lost 7 bases; unmatched junction nucleotides: 7. Germline-derived CDR1 and CDR2 are KGHDR and SFDVKD. CDR3 length: 13 residues. As DNA, the CDR3 is TGTGCCACCTCACAGGGGGCCGGTTATACGCAGTATTTT. It specifies CATSQGAGYTQYF.

A few counts support this clonotype. The chain combines TRBV20-1 with TRBJ2-4, with D possibly TRBD2 on 6 matching bases. The CDR3 contains 16 residues. The germline V gene has CDR1 DFQATT and CDR2 SNEGSKA (reference sequence). V was clipped by 6 bases and J by 8 bases, with 26 bases between them. CDR3 nucleotides: TGCAGTGCCAGTGGAGGGAAAGAGGGCAGAAGGGACATTCAGTACTTC. This encodes CSASGGKEGRRDIQYF.